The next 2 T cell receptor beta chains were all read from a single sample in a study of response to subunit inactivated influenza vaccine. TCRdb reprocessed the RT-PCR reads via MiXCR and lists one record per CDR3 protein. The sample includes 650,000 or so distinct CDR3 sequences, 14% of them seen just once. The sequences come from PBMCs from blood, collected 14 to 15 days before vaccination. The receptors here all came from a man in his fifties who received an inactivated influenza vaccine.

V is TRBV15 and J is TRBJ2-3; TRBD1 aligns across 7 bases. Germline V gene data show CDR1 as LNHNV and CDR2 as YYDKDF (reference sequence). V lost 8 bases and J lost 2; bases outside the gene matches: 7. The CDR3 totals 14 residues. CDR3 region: CATRTGVLTDTQYF. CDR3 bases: TGTGCCACCCGGACAGGCGTCCTCACAGATACGCAGTATTTT.

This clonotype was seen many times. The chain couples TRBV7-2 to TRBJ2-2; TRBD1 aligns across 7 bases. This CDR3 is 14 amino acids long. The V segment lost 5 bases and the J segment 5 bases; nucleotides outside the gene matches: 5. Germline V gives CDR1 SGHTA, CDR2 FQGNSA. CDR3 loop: CASSPGQRTGELFF. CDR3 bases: TGTGCCAGCAGCCCGGGACAGCGAACCGGGGAGCTGTTTTTT.